The rows below give T cell receptor beta chains drawn from one sample of a study of T cell changes during pregnancy in multiple sclerosis. TCRdb's copy holds only in-frame clones and misses some; the assay was immunoSEQ multiplex PCR. Here the sample spans 65,000 to 75,000 clones, roughly 92% being singletons. Sequencing used peripheral blood, obtained in the second trimester of pregnancy. Source of these receptors: a female donor with multiple sclerosis, enrolled in a pregnancy study. CDR3s include the opening cysteine and the closing phenylalanine or tryptophan. A D gene is named only where the DNA matches it firmly. A clone size is listed for some rows: how often the clone was seen (once, few, many), or a class if it is expanded.

cdr3_length j_call v_call d_call clone_size cdr3_nt cdr3_aa
17 TRBJ1-5 TRBV7-9 TRBD1 NA TGTGCCAGCAGCTTAGGAACAGGGGTCGCTCGCAATCAGCCCCAGCATTTT CASSLGTGVARNQPQHF
15 TRBJ1-1 TRBV19 TRBD1 NA TGTGCCAGTAGTATCAGGACAGGGAGACGCGCTGAAGCTTTCTTT CASSIRTGRRAEAFF
15 TRBJ2-3 TRBV5-1 TRBD2 NA TGCGCCAGCAGCATTAGCGGGGGGGCCTTAAATACGCAGTATTTT CASSISGGALNTQYF
16 TRBJ1-6 TRBV6-5 NA NA TGTGCCAGCAGTTACGGGCTGACAGTCTCTAATTCACCCCTCCACTTT CASSYGLTVSNSPLHF
14 TRBJ1-1 TRBV19 NA NA TGTGCCAGTAGTCACAAGGGGGGGGACACTGAAGCTTTCTTT CASSHKGGDTEAFF
15 TRBJ2-2 TRBV30 TRBD1 NA TGTGCCTGTATCCACCGGGACAGAACCACCGGGGAGCTGTTTTTT CACIHRDRTTGELFF
18 TRBJ2-1 TRBV19 TRBD2 NA TGTGCCAGTAGTACCGCCGGGACTAGCGGGGGGGGATACAATGAGCAGTTCTTC CASSTAGTSGGGYNEQFF
17 TRBJ2-1 TRBV7-9 TRBD2 NA TGTGCCAGCAGCCCAGAAGCGGGAGGGCCGAAGGGCAATGAGCAGTTCTTC CASSPEAGGPKGNEQFF
15 TRBJ1-3 TRBV7-9 TRBD1 NA TGTGCCAGCAGCAGACAGGGCTCATCTGGAAACACCATATATTTT CASSRQGSSGNTIYF
15 TRBJ1-5 TRBV7-9 TRBD1 NA TGTGCCAGCAGCTTCGGGGACAGAAGCAATCAGCCCCAGCATTTT CASSFGDRSNQPQHF
15 TRBJ2-7 TRBV6-6 NA NA TGTGCCAGCAGTTACTCCCAGGATCGGTCCTACGAGCAGTACTTC CASSYSQDRSYEQYF
16 TRBJ2-5 TRBV27 NA NA TGTGCCAGCAGTTCCTATCCGGGACACCGGCTGGAGACCCAGTACTTC CASSSYPGHRLETQYF
12 TRBJ2-3 TRBV7-2 NA few TGTGCCAGCAGCTTCTATGCAGATACGCAGTATTTT CASSFYADTQYF
13 TRBJ2-3 TRBV6-5 TRBD1 NA TGTGCCAGCAGAGACAGGGTCACAGATACGCAGTATTTT CASRDRVTDTQYF
16 TRBJ2-1 TRBV11-3 TRBD2 NA TGTGCCAGCAGCCCCCTGGGGGGGACTAGCGGGAATGAGCAGTTCTTC CASSPLGGTSGNEQFF
15 TRBJ1-2 TRBV18 NA NA TGTGCCAGCTCACCACCCCCGCAGGGATCGAGGGGCTACACCTTC CASSPPPQGSRGYTF
17 TRBJ2-1 TRBV7-2 NA NA TGTGCCAGCAGCCTAAATAGCCTGACCCTCTCCTACAATGAGCAGTTCTTC CASSLNSLTLSYNEQFF
16 TRBJ2-3 TRBV4-1 TRBD2 NA TGCGCCAGCAGCCAAGATCGGGGGGTCAGCACAGATACGCAGTATTTT CASSQDRGVSTDTQYF
16 TRBJ1-1 TRBV6-5 TRBD1 NA TGTGCCAGCAGTTACGGCAATCCGGGACAGGGAGCCGAAGCTTTCTTT CASSYGNPGQGAEAFF
16 TRBJ1-1 TRBV5-1 TRBD1 NA TGCGCCAGCAGCCCCGGGACAGGGTGGGCGAACACTGAAGCTTTCTTT CASSPGTGWANTEAFF
14 TRBJ2-7 TRBV7-2 NA NA TGTGCCAGCAGCTTATTAGACAGGAACTACGAGCAGTACTTC CASSLLDRNYEQYF
15 TRBJ2-1 TRBV7-6 TRBD2 NA TGTGCCAGCAGCTTAAATATAGCTAGCGGGGATGAGCAGTTCTTC CASSLNIASGDEQFF
15 TRBJ1-6 TRBV27 NA NA TGTGCCAGCTTTCATCCGTTGGAGAAAGTTTCACCCCTCCACTTT CASFHPLEKVSPLHF
15 TRBJ1-1 TRBV6-6 TRBD1 NA TGTGCCAGCAGAGCCCGGACAGGGGGCTTAGGTGAAGCTTTCTTT CASRARTGGLGEAFF
17 TRBJ2-3 TRBV7-8 TRBD2 NA TGTGCCAGCAGCTCCCGAAGATTAGCGGGGCGAGGGGATACGCAGTATTTT CASSSRRLAGRGDTQYF
16 TRBJ1-1 TRBV7-9 TRBD1 NA TGTGCCAGCAGCCCGGCCCGGACAGGGGGGAACACTGAAGCTTTCTTT CASSPARTGGNTEAFF
17 TRBJ1-2 TRBV4-3 TRBD1 NA TGCGCCAGCAGCTTAACCGGGACAGGGGACATGGGGTATGGCTACACCTTC CASSLTGTGDMGYGYTF
15 TRBJ2-7 TRBV4-1 TRBD2 NA TGCGCCAGCAGCCCGGGACTAGCGGGAACCTACGAGCAGTACTTC CASSPGLAGTYEQYF
14 TRBJ2-3 TRBV28 NA NA TGTGCCAGCAGTTACCTCCTACAGGGTGCTACGCAGTATTTT CASSYLLQGATQYF
13 TRBJ1-1 TRBV18 TRBD1 NA TGTGCCAGCTCACCACCCCCGGGACAGAGGGCTTTCTTT CASSPPPGQRAFF
11 TRBJ1-2 TRBV2 NA few TGTGCCAGCCGTTTAAACTATGGCTACACCTTC CASRLNYGYTF
13 TRBJ2-3 TRBV7-3 NA NA TGTGCCAGCAGCTTAAGAGAAGCAGATACGCAGTATTTT CASSLREADTQYF